The source of this TCR beta chain is a study of cytomegalovirus exposure and HLA in healthy donors. Study information: Counted in an early data release were approximately 85 million unique TCRs from HLA-typed donors.

Details on this clone: Its antigen is still unknown.

Trimming cost V 2 bases and J 2 bases, with 6 bases left between them. The CDR3 covers 14 residues. Germline assignment: CDR1 SEHNR and CDR2 FQNEAQ (reference sequence). PCR amplification relied on 60 Vbeta primers (plus 13 Jbeta primers). This table comes from immunoSEQ multiplex PCR, and its TCRdb copy is limited to in-frame clones, with some not included. This sample has fewer than 70,000 clones, with just under 70% found just once. Points from the study as a whole: A later examination showed that TCR association rates differed by HLA locus, with DRB1 most and HLA-C fewest. When the data were analyzed later, several of the most significant clusters appeared to be linked to common viral pathogens.

The receptor comes from a woman in her thirties in good health and CMV-seronegative. Sequencing used PBMCs. The chain has TRBV7-9 and TRBJ1-4; D is uncertain. CDR3 loop: CASSLTRTNEKLFF. The CDR3, as DNA: TGTGCCAGCAGCTTAACGAGGACTAATGAAAAACTGTTTTTT.